This T cell receptor beta chain was captured by sequencing in a study of cytomegalovirus exposure and HLA in healthy donors. Study outcomes and limitations: Cytomegalovirus status was reportedly diagnosed by the classifier with high specificity and sensitivity. HLA-A and HLA-B allele assignments for most subjects were reportedly predicted accurately using TCR beta sequences.

Regarding this clone: Its target is not known.

This PCR relied on a set of 60 Vbeta primers and 13 Jbeta primers. Data came from immunoSEQ multiplex PCR; TCRdb stores just in-frame clones and leaves some out. The sample shows about 36,000 clones, over 60% of them seen only once. V gave up 3 bases and J gave up 0 bases, with 15 bases separating them. CDR1 and CDR2 (germline): MDHEN, SYDVKM. The CDR3 is made up of 16 amino acids. Sequenced: PBMCs. The rearrangement links TRBV28 to TRBJ2-7; the D gene is possibly TRBD1 (6 bases). The TCR comes from a man aged 25 to 40 in good health and CMV-seronegative. The CDR3 sequence is CASSFTWEGGSYEQYF. CDR3 nucleotides: TGTGCCAGCAGTTTCACATGGGAAGGGGGCTCCTACGAGCAGTACTTC.